The 17 T cell receptor beta chains below all came from one sample that was sequenced in a study of blood T cells in healthy people across ages. Primed by a sample-barcoded 5' primer and a J-beta primer mix, a second PCR proceeded for about 7 to 11 cycles. From the 5' RACE reads, TCRdb called clonotypes with MiXCR, one entry per CDR3 protein. The table includes hundreds of thousands of distinct CDR3 sequences, approximately 29% detected once. The specimen was blood. The receptors here all came from a woman aged 80 or over in good health.

Comment on this clonotype: A read error may produce the germline difference seen at one junction end. V gene TRBV29-1 combines with J gene TRBJ2-1; D is ambiguous. Germline V gene lookup returns CDR1 SQVTM and CDR2 ANQGSEA. CDR3 length equals 13 residues. CDR3 loop: CSVVKQPYNEQFF. DNA for the CDR3: TGCAGCGTTGTAAAACAGCCCTACAACGAGCAGTTCTTC.

The chain couples TRBV11-3 to TRBJ2-1; 7 bases are a match to TRBD2. V was clipped by 1 base and J by 0 bases; unmatched bases: 9. CDR1 SGHNT and CDR2 YENEEA come from the germline V gene. The CDR3 is made up of 18 amino acids. The CDR3 nucleotides read TGTGCCAGCAGCTTAGGGTCCGGTGGGGGGGGCTCCTACAATGAGCAGTTCTTC. This encodes CASSLGSGGGGSYNEQFF. The variable domain in full, with the rest retrieved from reference TRBV11-3 and TRBJ2-1, is EAGVVQSPRYKIIEKKQPVAFWCNPISGHNTLYWYLQNLGQGPELLIRYENEEAVDDSQLPKDRFSAERLKGVDSTLKIQPAELGDSAVYLCASSLGSGGGGSYNEQFFGPGTRLTVL.

This clonotype was counted ten times or more. The V call is TRBV5-1, the J call TRBJ2-1; D is perhaps TRBD2 (5 bases). Trimming shortened V by 0 bases and J by 6 bases, and 10 bases separated the two germline ends. Looked up from germline, CDR1 is SGHRS and CDR2 is YFSETQ. CDR3 length equals 14 residues. CDR3 loop: CASSLAGFLNEQFF. Written as DNA, the CDR3 is TGCGCCAGCAGCTTGGCGGGGTTCCTCAATGAGCAGTTCTTC.

There are a few counts of this clonotype. V and J are TRBV6-1 and TRBJ1-6, with D tentatively TRBD1 (6 bases). This CDR3 has 15 amino acids. Trimming removed 2 bases at V and 8 bases at J, with 13 bases between. Germline assignment: CDR1 MNHNS and CDR2 SASEGT. CDR3 sequence: CASSEMRGSYSPLHF. The CDR3, as DNA: TGTGCCAGCAGTGAAATGAGGGGGAGCTATTCACCCCTCCACTTT.

The rearrangement links TRBV20-1 to TRBJ1-5; 8 bases are shared with TRBD1. Germline V gene lookup returns CDR1 DFQATT and CDR2 SNEGSKA (reference sequence). The CDR3 is 13 residues long. J was trimmed by 4 bases and V by 5 bases; bases with no gene match: 4. The CDR3 region has the DNA TGCAGTGCTTGGACAGGGAGAAATCAGCCCCAGCATTTT. The encoded protein is CSAWTGRNQPQHF.

This clonotype was seen a few times. This rearrangement joins TRBV20-1 to TRBJ2-7; D uncertain. The CDR3 runs 14 residues. CDR1 and CDR2 from the germline V gene are DFQATT and SNEGSKA (reference sequence). Trimming pared 0 bases from V and 1 base from J, leaving 10 bases between. In DNA form, the CDR3 reads TGCAGTGCTAGAGATCTTAAGGAATCCTACGAGCAGTACTTC. It encodes CSARDLKESYEQYF.

This clonotype was detected many times. The chain carries TRBV7-9 and TRBJ2-1; the D gene could be TRBD1 or TRBD2 (5 bases each). Germline V gene sequence: CDR1 SEHNR, CDR2 FQNEAQ (reference sequence). This CDR3 region has 14 residues. V shed 5 bases and J shed 2 bases, with 10 bases lying between them. CDR3 protein: CASSQRGAYNEQFF. CDR3 DNA sequence: TGTGCCAGCAGCCAACGAGGGGCCTACAATGAGCAGTTCTTC. Complete variable domain (other parts from reference TRBV7-9 and TRBJ2-1): DTGVSQNPRHKITKRGQNVTFRCDPISEHNRLYWYRQTLGQGPEFLTYFQNEAQLEKSRLLSDRFSAERPKGSFSTLEIQRTEQGDSAMYLCASSQRGAYNEQFFGPGTRLTVL.

This chain's CDR3 is CASSLALLHEQYF. CDR3 sequence (DNA): TGTGCCAGCAGTTTAGCCCTTTTGCACGAGCAGTACTTC. V and J are TRBV12-3 or TRBV12-4 and TRBJ2-7; D is ambiguous. V was shortened by 0 bases and J by 5 bases, with 8 bases between the two germline ends. The CDR3 extends over 13 amino acids.

Worth noting for this clonotype: A read error is possible here, since a much larger clone lies one base away. The chain carries TRBV6-1 and TRBJ2-1; 7 bases match TRBD1. The J call may be incorrect, as the DNA end agrees better with TRBJ2-7. The V gene's germline CDR1 is MNHNS and CDR2 SASEGT. CDR3 length: 14 amino acids. The CDR3 DNA is TGTGCCAGCATGGAGACAGGGCTGTACAATGAGCAGTACTTC. This encodes CASMETGLYNEQYF.

This clonotype has more than one count but fewer than ten. V gene TRBV11-1 combines with J gene TRBJ2-5, with D possibly matching TRBD2 (6 bases). CDR1 and CDR2 (germline): SGHAT, FQDESV (reference sequence). V lost 5 bases to trimming and J lost 11 bases, with 27 bases between them. The CDR3 length is 16 residues. DNA of the CDR3: TGTGCCAGCAGCCTGAGATCGAGGAGGGTAAACAATGAGCAGTACTTC. Amino acids: CASSLRSRRVNNEQYF.

This clonotype has only one observation. A much larger clone lies a single base off, so this may be a read error. V usage is TRBV6-1 and J usage is TRBJ2-3; D may be TRBD2 (5 bases). Germline values: CDR1 MNHNS, CDR2 SASEGT. Between the trimmed V and J ends, which lost 7 bases and 4 bases, there was a span of 21 bases. This CDR3 comprises 16 residues. CDR3 nucleotides: TGTGCCAGCACCCCTGCACCGGGGTCACCCGCAGATACGCAGTATTTT. This encodes CASTPAPGSPADTQYF.

With regard to this clonotype: Being one base from a much bigger clone, this may be a read error. The J gene is TRBJ2-5, the V gene TRBV25-1; perhaps TRBD1 as D (6 bases). Germline assignment: CDR1 MGHDK and CDR2 SYGVNS. This CDR3 has 15 amino acids. The CDR3 nucleotides are TGTGCCAACAGTGAATTTGGTCAGGGGCAAGAGACCCAGTACTTC. Translated, it gives CANSEFGQGQETQYF.

A word on this clonotype: Being one base from a much bigger clone, this may be a read error. V and J are TRBV20-1 and TRBJ2-4; 8 nucleotides match TRBD2. CDR3 length equals 16 residues. Germline V lookup: CDR1 DFQATT, CDR2 SNEGSKA (reference sequence). The junction had 17 bases not matched to a gene; V was cut back by 0 bases and J by 13 bases. CDR3 residues: CSARDPRRGAYNEQYF. CDR3 sequence (DNA): TGCAGTGCTAGAGACCCCAGGCGGGGGGCTTACAATGAGCAGTACTTC.

This clonotype appeared a few times. V usage is TRBV6-6 and J usage is TRBJ1-5; D perhaps matches TRBD1 (6 bases). Germline lookup yields CDR1 MNHNY and CDR2 SVGAGI (reference sequence). The CDR3 covers 14 residues. V lost 7 bases to trimming and J lost 7 bases, with 17 bases between them. The CDR3 DNA reads as TGTGCCAGCACCCGGGGGGGCGCAGGCCAGCCCCAGCATTTT. Its translation is CASTRGGAGQPQHF.

This clonotype was counted ten times or more. This rearrangement joins TRBV7-8 to TRBJ2-7, with D possibly called TRBD1 or TRBD2 (5 bases each). The CDR3 is 13 amino acids. V gave up 5 bases and J gave up 0 bases, with 8 bases separating them. CDR1 and CDR2 (germline): SGHVS, FQNEAQ. The CDR3 region is CASSIGTSYEQYF. CDR3 sequence (DNA): TGTGCCAGCAGCATCGGGACCTCCTACGAGCAGTACTTC.

Only a few counts were recorded for this clonotype. Given a much more abundant clone one base away, this may be a read error. CDR3 DNA: TGTGCCAGCAGTGAGGGGACGAGCAGCGAGCAGTACTTC. It translates to CASSEGTSSEQYF. The V gene is TRBV2, the J gene TRBJ2-7, with D perhaps given as TRBD1 or TRBD2 (5 bases each). From germline, CDR1 is SNHLY and CDR2 FYNNEI. CDR3 size: 13 residues. Trimming stripped 3 bases from V and 6 bases from J, with 12 bases between.

V usage is TRBV30 and J usage is TRBJ2-7; TRBD2 aligns across 8 bases. CDR3 length equals 16 residues. The V segment lost 0 bases and the J segment 2 bases; nucleotides outside the gene matches: 9. Germline V gives CDR1 GTSNPN, CDR2 SVGIG (reference sequence). The CDR3 DNA follows: TGTGCCTGGAGTGTACGGGAGGGTCAATGGGCCTACGAGCAGTACTTC. This translates into CAWSVREGQWAYEQYF.